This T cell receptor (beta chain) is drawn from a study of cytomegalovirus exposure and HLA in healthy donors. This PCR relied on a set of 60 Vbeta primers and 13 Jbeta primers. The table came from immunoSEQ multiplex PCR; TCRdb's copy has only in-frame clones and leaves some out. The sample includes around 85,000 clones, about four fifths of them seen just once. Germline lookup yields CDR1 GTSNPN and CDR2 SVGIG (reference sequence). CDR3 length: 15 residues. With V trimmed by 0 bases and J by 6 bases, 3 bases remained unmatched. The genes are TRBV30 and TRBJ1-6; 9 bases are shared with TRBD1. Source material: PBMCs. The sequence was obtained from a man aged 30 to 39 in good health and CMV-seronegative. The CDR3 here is CAWSVTGGGNSPLHF. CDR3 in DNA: TGTGCCTGGAGTGTGACAGGGGGAGGTAATTCACCCCTCCACTTT.